A selection of T cell receptor beta chains follows, all from one sample in a study of T cells after posttransplantation cyclophosphamide. Clones were sequenced by immunoSEQ multiplex PCR, and TCRdb holds only the in-frame ones, with some missing. Altogether over 9,000 clones are present, approximately 96% being singletons, with the ten largest covering 0.3%. The sequenced sample consisted of naive CD8+ T cells sorted from PBMCs. All receptors derive from a man aged 25 to 40 in good health and a related stem cell transplant donor. CDR3s include the opening cysteine and the closing phenylalanine or tryptophan. D genes are given only for firm matches. Clone size is stated in some rows and not others, as once, few, many or a class when expanded.

v_call	d_call	j_call	clone_size	cdr3_aa	cdr3_nt
TRBV27	.	TRBJ1-1	.	CASSPPPGEVWNTEAFF	TGTGCCAGCAGTCCCCCCCCGGGTGAGGTGTGGAACACTGAAGCTTTCTTT
TRBV9	.	TRBJ2-1	.	CASSVAPNEQFF	TGTGCCAGCAGCGTAGCTCCCAATGAGCAGTTCTTC
TRBV11-3	.	TRBJ2-2	.	CASSLEGFEGSNTGELFF	TGTGCCAGCAGCTTAGAAGGGTTTGAGGGCTCGAACACCGGGGAGCTGTTTTTT
TRBV5-6	TRBD1	TRBJ2-7	.	CASSPTGTGHYEQYF	TGTGCCAGCAGCCCCACCGGGACAGGCCACTACGAGCAGTACTTC
TRBV27	.	TRBJ2-5	.	CASSFAGSETQYF	TGTGCCAGCAGTTTCGCCGGGTCAGAGACCCAGTACTTC
TRBV4-1	.	TRBJ1-5	.	CASSQENSLNQPQHF	TGCGCCAGCAGCCAAGAGAACAGCCTTAATCAGCCCCAGCATTTT
TRBV7-2	.	TRBJ1-1	.	CASSLRGWNTEAFF	TGTGCCAGCAGCTTAAGGGGATGGAACACTGAAGCTTTCTTT
TRBV11-1	TRBD1	TRBJ2-7	.	CASSAPGQGTEQYF	TGTGCCAGCAGCGCCCCGGGACAGGGTACCGAGCAGTACTTC
TRBV11-3	.	TRBJ2-3	once	CASSLPGRTDTQYF	TGTGCCAGCAGCTTACCAGGTCGCACAGATACGCAGTATTTT
TRBV4-2	.	TRBJ2-2	.	CASSQVGADTGELFF	TGTGCCAGCAGCCAAGTGGGGGCCGACACCGGGGAGCTGTTTTTT
TRBV6-6	TRBD1	TRBJ1-2	.	CASSRGQADYGYTF	TGTGCCAGCAGTCGAGGACAGGCCGACTATGGCTACACCTTC
TRBV7-9	TRBD2	TRBJ2-3	.	CASSLSSSGGAPDTQYF	TGTGCCAGCAGCTTATCTTCTAGCGGGGGGGCCCCAGATACGCAGTATTTT
TRBV5-4	TRBD1	TRBJ2-1	.	CASSTGTGSNNEQFF	TGTGCCAGCAGTACCGGGACAGGGAGCAACAATGAGCAGTTCTTC
TRBV9	TRBD1	TRBJ1-2	.	CASSALAGTGEDGYTF	TGTGCCAGCAGCGCACTAGCAGGGACAGGGGAGGATGGCTACACCTTC
TRBV27	TRBD1	TRBJ2-7	.	CASGYNIGTVDEQYF	TGTGCCAGCGGATACAACATTGGGACAGTCGACGAGCAGTACTTC
TRBV19	.	TRBJ1-5	.	CASRGWGDNQPQHF	TGTGCCAGTAGGGGTTGGGGAGACAATCAGCCCCAGCATTTT
TRBV5-6	.	TRBJ1-2	.	CASSLGAGADGYTF	TGTGCCAGCAGCTTGGGGGCGGGGGCAGATGGCTACACCTTC
TRBV7-9	TRBD1	TRBJ1-2	.	CASSSGTGGYTF	TGTGCCAGCAGCTCGGGGACAGGGGGCTACACCTTC
TRBV27	.	TRBJ2-6	few	CASSYTGLGANVLTF	TGTGCCAGCAGTTACACAGGGCTGGGGGCCAACGTCCTGACTTTC
TRBV5-1	TRBD1	TRBJ1-1	.	CASSLAGGNTEAFF	TGCGCCAGCAGCTTGGCAGGGGGGAACACTGAAGCTTTCTTT
TRBV7-8	.	TRBJ2-1	.	CASSQSRTKDYNEQFF	TGTGCCAGCAGCCAAAGTCGGACTAAGGACTACAATGAGCAGTTCTTC
TRBV7-3	.	TRBJ2-5	.	CASSLEVAETQYF	TGTGCCAGCAGCTTAGAAGTAGCGGAGACCCAGTACTTC
TRBV29-1	TRBD2	TRBJ2-5	once	CSVEGLAGGLETQYF	TGCAGCGTTGAAGGACTAGCGGGGGGGCTCGAGACCCAGTACTTC
TRBV7-9	TRBD1	TRBJ2-6	.	CASSVPGQGTYAANVLTF	TGTGCCAGCAGCGTACCGGGACAGGGGACCTACGCGGCCAACGTCCTGACTTTC
TRBV5-1	.	TRBJ2-1	.	CASSLDGAGINEQFF	TGCGCCAGCAGCTTGGATGGGGCTGGTATAAATGAGCAGTTCTTC
TRBV6-1	TRBD1	TRBJ2-1	.	CASSFWTGGEDEQFF	TGTGCCAGCAGCTTCTGGACAGGGGGCGAGGATGAGCAGTTCTTC
TRBV10-3	.	TRBJ1-4	.	CAISPEWGGEKLFF	TGTGCCATCAGCCCCGAATGGGGAGGAGAAAAACTGTTTTTT
TRBV18	.	TRBJ2-7	.	CARQLLSASPHYEQYF	TGTGCCAGGCAACTACTGTCGGCTAGCCCGCACTACGAGCAGTACTTC
TRBV5-4	TRBD2	TRBJ2-7	.	CASSLGEGAYEQYF	TGTGCCAGCAGCTTGGGGGAGGGTGCGTACGAGCAGTACTTC
TRBV4-1	.	TRBJ1-2	.	CASSQDRQEGYGYTF	TGCGCCAGCAGCCAAGATCGCCAAGAGGGCTATGGCTACACCTTC
TRBV7-9	.	TRBJ2-2	.	CASSPPGQNTGELFF	TGTGCCAGCAGCCCTCCCGGACAGAACACCGGGGAGCTGTTTTTT
TRBV27	.	TRBJ1-1	.	CASSLLQRNTEAFF	TGTGCCAGCAGTTTATTACAGAGGAACACTGAAGCTTTCTTT
TRBV15	.	TRBJ2-3	.	CATSREYELNTDTQYF	TGTGCCACCAGCAGAGAGTACGAGCTAAACACAGATACGCAGTATTTT
TRBV5-1	TRBD2	TRBJ2-2	.	CASSWSGGAPGELFF	TGCGCCAGCAGCTGGAGCGGGGGGGCACCCGGGGAGCTGTTTTTT
TRBV5-6	TRBD2	TRBJ2-1	.	CASSSLSGGAWEQFF	TGTGCCAGCAGCTCACTTAGCGGGGGGGCCTGGGAGCAGTTCTTC
TRBV9	TRBD1	TRBJ1-1	.	CASSVEGAGYTEAFF	TGTGCCAGCAGCGTAGAGGGGGCGGGATACACTGAAGCTTTCTTT
TRBV6-5	.	TRBJ1-1	.	CASSYSIGGNTEAFF	TGTGCCAGCAGTTACTCGATTGGAGGGAACACTGAAGCTTTCTTT
TRBV7-9	TRBD1	TRBJ1-5	.	CASSPGQGNQPQHF	TGTGCCAGCAGCCCCGGACAGGGTAATCAGCCCCAGCATTTT
TRBV11-2	.	TRBJ2-3	.	CASSLRPGSSTDTQYF	TGTGCCAGCAGCTTAAGGCCAGGGTCTAGCACAGATACGCAGTATTTT
TRBV5-1	.	TRBJ2-7	.	CASSLRETTYEQYF	TGCGCCAGCAGCTTGAGGGAGACTACCTACGAGCAGTACTTC
TRBV6-4	.	TRBJ2-3	.	CASSEGLRGHTQYF	TGTGCCAGCAGTGAAGGACTAAGGGGTCATACGCAGTATTTT
TRBV11-2	TRBD1	TRBJ1-2	.	CASSLGQGHGYTF	TGTGCCAGCAGCCTAGGACAGGGTCATGGCTACACCTTC